This TCR beta chain was retrieved from a study of response to subunit inactivated influenza vaccine. Concerning this clonotype: What it binds is not known.

Broader study findings: Few new T cells, the authors suggested, are recruited by each seasonal influenza vaccination.

Germline CDR1 reads MNHNS; CDR2 reads SASEGT. V was trimmed by 7 bases and J by 9 bases, leaving 18 bases between them. The length of the CDR3 is 14 residues. One entry per CDR3 protein, called by TCRdb with MiXCR from the RT-PCR reads. Seen here are approximately 530,000 distinct CDR3 sequences, 6.5% to 8% observed once, and the top ten hold under 15%. Source: PBMCs from blood, taken around 25 months after vaccination. The source of this sequence is a man aged 45 to 70 who received an inactivated influenza vaccine. The chain recombines TRBV6-1 with TRBJ1-4; D perhaps matches TRBD1 (6 bases). CDR3 loop: CASTEGRTVQKLFF. The DNA of the CDR3 is TGTGCCAGCACAGAGGGGAGGACAGTCCAAAAACTGTTTTTT.